The TCR beta chain under discussion was sequenced for a study of early T cells in non-severe SARS-CoV-2 infection. TCRdb ran MiXCR on the 5' RACE reads and lists one entry per CDR3 protein. The sample holds roughly 75,000 distinct CDR3 sequences, roughly a sixth seen once. Germline loops: CDR1 MNHNY, CDR2 SVGAGI (reference sequence). Germline trimming cut 7 bases from V and 4 bases from J; bases unmatched to any gene: 12. CDR3 size: 15 residues. This clonotype was counted between two and nine times. V gene TRBV6-6 combines with J gene TRBJ2-7, with TRBD2 matching 8 bases. This TCR derives from an adult who was a healthcare worker with PCR-confirmed SARS-CoV-2 infection or an uninfected control (not recorded which). Sequencing input: whole blood. As DNA, the CDR3 is TGTGCCAGCATCGACCGGGGACTAGGGGAGTACGAGCAGTACTTC. Translation gives CASIDRGLGEYEQYF.